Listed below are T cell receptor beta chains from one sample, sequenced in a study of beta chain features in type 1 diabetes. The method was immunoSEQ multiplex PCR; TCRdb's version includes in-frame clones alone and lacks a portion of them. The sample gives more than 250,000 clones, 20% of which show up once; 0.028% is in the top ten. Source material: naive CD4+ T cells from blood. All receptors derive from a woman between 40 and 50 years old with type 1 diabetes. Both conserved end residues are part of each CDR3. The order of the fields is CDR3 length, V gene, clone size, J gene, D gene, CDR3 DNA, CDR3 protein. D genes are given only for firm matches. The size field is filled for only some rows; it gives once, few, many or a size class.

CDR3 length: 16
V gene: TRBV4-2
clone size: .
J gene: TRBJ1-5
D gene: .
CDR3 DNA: TGTGCCAGCAGCCAAGAAACGGGACTAACCGATCAGCCCCAGCATTTT
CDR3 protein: CASSQETGLTDQPQHF

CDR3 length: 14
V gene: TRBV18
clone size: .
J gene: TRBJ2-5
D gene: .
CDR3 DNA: TGTGCCAGCTCACCCCCGTGGGCCCAAGAGACCCAGTACTTC
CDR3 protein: CASSPPWAQETQYF

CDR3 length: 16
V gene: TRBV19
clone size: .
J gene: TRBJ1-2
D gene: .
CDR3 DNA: TGTGCCAGTAGTACGGGAAGACCAAGTACTCAGTATGGCTACACCTTC
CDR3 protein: CASSTGRPSTQYGYTF

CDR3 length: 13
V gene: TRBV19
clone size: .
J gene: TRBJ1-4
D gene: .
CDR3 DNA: TGTGCCAGTAATCCATCAACTAATGAAAAACTGTTTTTT
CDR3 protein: CASNPSTNEKLFF

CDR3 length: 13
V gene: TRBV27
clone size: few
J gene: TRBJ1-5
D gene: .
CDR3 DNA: TGTGCCAGCAGTTACGCAGGCAATCAGCCCCAGCATTTT
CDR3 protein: CASSYAGNQPQHF

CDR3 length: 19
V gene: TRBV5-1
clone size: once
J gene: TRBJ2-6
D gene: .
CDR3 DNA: TGCGCCAGCAGCTTCCGCCCGGTGGACAGTAGCTCTGGGGCCAACGTCCTGACTTTC
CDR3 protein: CASSFRPVDSSSGANVLTF

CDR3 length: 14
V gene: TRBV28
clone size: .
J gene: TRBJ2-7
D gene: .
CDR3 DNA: TGTGCCAGCAGTTTTCCTCGGGATCTCTACGAGCAGTACTTC
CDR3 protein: CASSFPRDLYEQYF

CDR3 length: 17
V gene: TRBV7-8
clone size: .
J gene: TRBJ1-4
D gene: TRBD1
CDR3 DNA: TGTGCCAGCAGCTTCGGACAGGGACCGAAGACTAATGAAAAACTGTTTTTT
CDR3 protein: CASSFGQGPKTNEKLFF

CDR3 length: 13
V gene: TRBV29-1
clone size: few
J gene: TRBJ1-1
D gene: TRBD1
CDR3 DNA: TGCAGCGCGGACAGGGCTCCGAACACTGAAGCTTTCTTT
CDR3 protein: CSADRAPNTEAFF

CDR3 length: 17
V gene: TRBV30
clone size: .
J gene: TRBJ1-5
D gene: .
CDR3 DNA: TGTGCCTGCACTCAAGGAGGACAGTCTGATAGCAATCAGCCCCAGCATTTT
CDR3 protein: CACTQGGQSDSNQPQHF

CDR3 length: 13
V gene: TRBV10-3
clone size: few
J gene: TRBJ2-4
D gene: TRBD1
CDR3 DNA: TGTGCCATCAGTGGGACAGGGGAGGACATTCAGTACTTC
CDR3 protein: CAISGTGEDIQYF

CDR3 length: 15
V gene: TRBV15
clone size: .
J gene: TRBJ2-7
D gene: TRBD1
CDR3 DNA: TGTGCCACCAGCAGGGACAGGGGGGCTTACTACGAGCAGTACTTC
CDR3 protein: CATSRDRGAYYEQYF

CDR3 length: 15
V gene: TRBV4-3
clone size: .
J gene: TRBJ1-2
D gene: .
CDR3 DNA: TGCGCCAGCAGCCAAGATCGCGATGAGAACTATGGCTACACCTTC
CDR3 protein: CASSQDRDENYGYTF

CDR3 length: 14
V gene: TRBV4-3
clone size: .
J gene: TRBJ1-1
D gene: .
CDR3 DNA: TGCGCCAGCAGCCAAGAACAGGGACCGCTCGAAGCTTTCTTT
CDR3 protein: CASSQEQGPLEAFF

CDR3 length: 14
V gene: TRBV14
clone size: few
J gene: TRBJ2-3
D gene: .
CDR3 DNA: TGTGCCAGCAGCCAAGCCGGTAGCACAGATACGCAGTATTTT
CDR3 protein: CASSQAGSTDTQYF

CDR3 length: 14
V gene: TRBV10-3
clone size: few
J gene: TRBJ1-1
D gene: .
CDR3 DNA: TGTGCCATCAGAGGGGACACCTCGAACACTGAAGCTTTCTTT
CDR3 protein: CAIRGDTSNTEAFF

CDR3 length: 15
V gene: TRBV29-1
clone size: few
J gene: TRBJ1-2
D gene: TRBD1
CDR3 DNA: TGCAGCGCGGCCGAACCGGGACAGGGGGCGGGTGGCTACACCTTC
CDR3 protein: CSAAEPGQGAGGYTF

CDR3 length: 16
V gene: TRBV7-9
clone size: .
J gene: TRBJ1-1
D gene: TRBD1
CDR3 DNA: TGTGCCAGCAGGGGGAGGTCCGGGACAGAGAACACTGAAGCTTTCTTT
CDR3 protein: CASRGRSGTENTEAFF

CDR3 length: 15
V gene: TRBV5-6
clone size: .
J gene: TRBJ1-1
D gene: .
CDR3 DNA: TGTGCCAGCAGTTACCCGGGACTCCAGAACACTGAAGCTTTCTTT
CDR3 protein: CASSYPGLQNTEAFF

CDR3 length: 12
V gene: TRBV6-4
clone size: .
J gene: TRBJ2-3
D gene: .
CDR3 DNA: TGTGCCAGCAGTAATACGGGGGATACGCAGTATTTT
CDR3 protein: CASSNTGDTQYF

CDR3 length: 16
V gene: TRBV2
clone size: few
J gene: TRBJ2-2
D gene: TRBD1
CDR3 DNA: TGTGCCAGCAGTGATTTAGGGGGCGGAATCACCGGGGAGCTGTTTTTT
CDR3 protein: CASSDLGGGITGELFF

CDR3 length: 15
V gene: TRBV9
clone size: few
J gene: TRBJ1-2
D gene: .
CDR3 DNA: TGTGCCAGCAGCTCGCCGGGCCGGGAGCCCTATGGCTACACCTTC
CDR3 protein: CASSSPGREPYGYTF

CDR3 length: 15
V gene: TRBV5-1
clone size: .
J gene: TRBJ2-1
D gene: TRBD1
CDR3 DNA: TGCGCCAGCAGCTTACAGGGGCTCACCCACAATGAGCAGTTCTTC
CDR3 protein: CASSLQGLTHNEQFF

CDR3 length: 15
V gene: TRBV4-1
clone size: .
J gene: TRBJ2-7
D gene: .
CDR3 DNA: TGCGCCAGCAGCCAAGCTGTCAGGTCCCCCTACGAGCAGTACTTC
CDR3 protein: CASSQAVRSPYEQYF

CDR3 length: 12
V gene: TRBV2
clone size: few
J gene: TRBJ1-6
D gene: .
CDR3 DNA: TGTGCCAGCATGGGGGGGAATTCACCCCTCCACTTT
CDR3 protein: CASMGGNSPLHF

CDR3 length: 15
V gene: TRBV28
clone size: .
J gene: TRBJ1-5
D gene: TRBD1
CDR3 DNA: TGTGCCAGCAGCCCCATCGGACAGGGGCCTGGGCCCCAGCATTTT
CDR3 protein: CASSPIGQGPGPQHF

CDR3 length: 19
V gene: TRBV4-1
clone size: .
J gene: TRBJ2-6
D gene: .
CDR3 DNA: TGCGCCAGCAGCCTAACCGTGGGGCAGCCTGCTTCTGGGGCCAACGTCCTGACTTTC
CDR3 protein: CASSLTVGQPASGANVLTF

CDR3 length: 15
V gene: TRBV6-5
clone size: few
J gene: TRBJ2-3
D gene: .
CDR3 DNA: TGTGCCAGCAGTTATGTCGGACTTACCACAGATACGCAGTATTTT
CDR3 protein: CASSYVGLTTDTQYF

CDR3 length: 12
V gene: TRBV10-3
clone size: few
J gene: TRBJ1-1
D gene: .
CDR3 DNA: TGTGCCATCAAGGGTGGAGGGACTGAAGCTTTCTTT
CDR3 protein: CAIKGGGTEAFF

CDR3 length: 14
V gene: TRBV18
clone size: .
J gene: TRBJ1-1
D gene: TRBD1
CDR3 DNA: TGTGCCAGCTCTCCGGGACAGGGGAACACTGAAGCTTTCTTT
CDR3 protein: CASSPGQGNTEAFF

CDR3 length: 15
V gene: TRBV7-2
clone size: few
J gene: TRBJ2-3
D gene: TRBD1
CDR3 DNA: TGTGCCAGCAGCCCCTGGGACAGGGGCACAGATACGCAGTATTTT
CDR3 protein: CASSPWDRGTDTQYF

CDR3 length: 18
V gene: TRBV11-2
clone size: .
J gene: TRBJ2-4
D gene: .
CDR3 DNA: TGTGCCAGCAGCCTTACCCCCGGGACTGGAGGATCCAAAAACATTCAGTACTTC
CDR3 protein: CASSLTPGTGGSKNIQYF

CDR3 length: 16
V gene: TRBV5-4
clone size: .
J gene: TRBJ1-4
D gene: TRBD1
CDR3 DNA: TGTGCCAGCAGCTCTCAGGGGGCTCAGGATAATGAAAAACTGTTTTTT
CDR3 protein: CASSSQGAQDNEKLFF